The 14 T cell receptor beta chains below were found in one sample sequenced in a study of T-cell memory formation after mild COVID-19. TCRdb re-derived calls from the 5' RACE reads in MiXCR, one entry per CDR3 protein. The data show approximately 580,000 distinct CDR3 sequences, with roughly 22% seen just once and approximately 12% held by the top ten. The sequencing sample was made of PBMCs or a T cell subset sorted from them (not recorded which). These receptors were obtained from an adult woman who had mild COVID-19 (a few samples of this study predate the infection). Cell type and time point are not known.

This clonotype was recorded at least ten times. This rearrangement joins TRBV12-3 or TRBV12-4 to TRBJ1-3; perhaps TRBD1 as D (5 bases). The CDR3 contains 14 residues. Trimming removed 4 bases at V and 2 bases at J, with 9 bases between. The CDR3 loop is CASSSRGAGNTIYF. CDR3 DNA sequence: TGTGCCAGCAGTTCCCGGGGGGCTGGAAACACCATATATTTT.

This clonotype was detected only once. CDR3: CSAGLAAQETQYF. DNA for the CDR3: TGCAGTGCTGGACTAGCGGCACAAGAGACCCAGTACTTC. The genes are TRBV20-1 and TRBJ2-5; TRBD2 aligns across 10 bases. Germline trimming cut 5 bases from V and 2 bases from J; bases unmatched to any gene: 2. Germline CDR1 and CDR2: DFQATT and SNEGSKA (reference sequence). This CDR3 spans 13 amino acids.

The CDR3 protein is CASSSIGDQETQYF. CDR3 DNA: TGTGCCAGCAGCTCTATAGGGGACCAAGAGACCCAGTACTTC. The rearrangement links TRBV11-3 to TRBJ2-5; a weak D match, TRBD1 (5 bases). Germline CDR1 is SGHNT and CDR2 is YENEEA. This CDR3 region has 14 residues. V lost 4 bases to trimming and J lost 0 bases, with 9 bases between them.

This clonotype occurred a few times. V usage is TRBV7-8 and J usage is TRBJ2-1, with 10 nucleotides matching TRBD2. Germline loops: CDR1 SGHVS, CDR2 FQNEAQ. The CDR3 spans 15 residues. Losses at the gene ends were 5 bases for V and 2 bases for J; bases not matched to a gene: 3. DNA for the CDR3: TGTGCCAGCAGCCTGGGACTAGCGCCCTACAATGAGCAGTTCTTC. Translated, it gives CASSLGLAPYNEQFF.

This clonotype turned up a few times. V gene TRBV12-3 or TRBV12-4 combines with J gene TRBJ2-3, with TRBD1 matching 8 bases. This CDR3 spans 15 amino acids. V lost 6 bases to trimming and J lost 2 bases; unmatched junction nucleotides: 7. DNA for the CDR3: TGTGCCAGCAGAACGGGACAGGAGAACACAGATACGCAGTATTTT. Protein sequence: CASRTGQENTDTQYF.

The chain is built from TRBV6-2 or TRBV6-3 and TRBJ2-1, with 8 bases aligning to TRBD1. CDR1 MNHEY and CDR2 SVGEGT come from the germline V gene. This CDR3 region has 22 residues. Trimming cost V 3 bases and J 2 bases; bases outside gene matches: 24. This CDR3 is CASSYGDRYYIAPGSAYNEQFF. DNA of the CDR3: TGTGCCAGCAGTTATGGGGACAGGTATTATATAGCACCAGGTAGCGCCTACAATGAGCAGTTCTTC.

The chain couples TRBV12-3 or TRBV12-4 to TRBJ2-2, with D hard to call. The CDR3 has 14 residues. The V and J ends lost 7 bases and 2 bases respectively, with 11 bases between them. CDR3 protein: CASKTRRNTGELFF. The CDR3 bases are TGTGCCAGCAAGACCCGGAGAAACACCGGGGAGCTGTTTTTT.

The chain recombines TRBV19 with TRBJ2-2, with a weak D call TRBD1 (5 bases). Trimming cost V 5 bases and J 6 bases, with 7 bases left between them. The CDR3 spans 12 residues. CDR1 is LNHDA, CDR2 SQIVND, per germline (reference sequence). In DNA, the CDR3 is TGTGCCAGTAGTCCCAGGGCCGGGGAGCTGTTTTTT. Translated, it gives CASSPRAGELFF.

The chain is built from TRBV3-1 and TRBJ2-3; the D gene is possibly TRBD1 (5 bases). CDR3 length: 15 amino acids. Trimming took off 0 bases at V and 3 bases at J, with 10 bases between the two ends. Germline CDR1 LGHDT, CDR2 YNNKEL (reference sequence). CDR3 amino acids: CASSQELGQTDTQYF. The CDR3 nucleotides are TGTGCCAGCAGCCAAGAGTTGGGGCAGACAGATACGCAGTATTTT.

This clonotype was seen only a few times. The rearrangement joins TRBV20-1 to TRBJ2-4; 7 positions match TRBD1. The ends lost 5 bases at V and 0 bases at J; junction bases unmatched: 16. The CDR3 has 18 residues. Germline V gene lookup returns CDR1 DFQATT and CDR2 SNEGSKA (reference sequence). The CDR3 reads CSAVTPRNQGEAKNIQYF. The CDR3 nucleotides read TGCAGTGCTGTGACCCCCCGGAATCAGGGGGAAGCCAAAAACATTCAGTACTTC.

This CDR3 is CASSASSGSSYEQYF. For the CDR3, the DNA is TGTGCCAGCAGCGCAAGTAGCGGGTCCTCCTACGAGCAGTACTTC. The chain has TRBV7-2 and TRBJ2-7; TRBD2 matches at 7 bases. The CDR3 contains 15 residues. Germline trimming cut 5 bases from V and 0 bases from J; bases unmatched to any gene: 7. In germline, CDR1 is SGHTA, CDR2 FQGNSA.

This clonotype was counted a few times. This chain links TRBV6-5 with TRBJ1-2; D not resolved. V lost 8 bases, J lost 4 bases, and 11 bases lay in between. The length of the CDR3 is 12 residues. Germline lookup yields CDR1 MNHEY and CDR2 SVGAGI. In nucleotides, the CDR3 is TGTGCCAGCCTTGACATGAGCTATGGCTACACCTTC. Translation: CASLDMSYGYTF.

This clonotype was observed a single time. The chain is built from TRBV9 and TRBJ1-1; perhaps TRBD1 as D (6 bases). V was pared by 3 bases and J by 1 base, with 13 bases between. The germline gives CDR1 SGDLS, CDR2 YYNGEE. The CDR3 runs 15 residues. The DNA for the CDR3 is TGTGCCAGCAGCGCCCCACAGGGATGGAACACTGAAGCTTTCTTT. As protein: CASSAPQGWNTEAFF.

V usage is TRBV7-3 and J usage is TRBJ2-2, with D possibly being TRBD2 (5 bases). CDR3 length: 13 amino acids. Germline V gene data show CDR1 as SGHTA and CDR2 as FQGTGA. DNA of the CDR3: TGTGCAACCTCGAGGGAGAACACCGGGGAGCTGTTTTTT. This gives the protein CATSRENTGELFF.